The rows below give T cell receptor beta chains drawn from one sample of a study of beta chain features in type 1 diabetes. The assay was immunoSEQ multiplex PCR, and TCRdb's table has in-frame clones only and misses some. The sample shows 330,000 or so clones, 10% to 15% of them seen only once. The specimen sequenced was naive CD4+ T cells from blood. All receptors come from a woman under 30 with type 1 diabetes. The CDR3 runs from the conserved cysteine through the conserved F or W. A D gene is named only where the DNA matches it firmly. Clone size, where shown, is once, few, many, or a class for clones that have expanded.

V gene: TRBV30; J gene: TRBJ2-5; clone size: .; D gene: TRBD2; CDR3 protein: CALGLAGVGETQYF; CDR3 DNA: TGTGCCTTAGGACTAGCGGGAGTCGGGGAGACCCAGTACTTC
V gene: TRBV5-6; J gene: TRBJ2-7; clone size: few; D gene: .; CDR3 protein: CASSAMTGAYEQYF; CDR3 DNA: TGTGCCAGCAGCGCGATGACAGGAGCCTACGAGCAGTACTTC
V gene: TRBV30; J gene: TRBJ2-5; clone size: .; D gene: TRBD1; CDR3 protein: CACSGQGARFETQYF; CDR3 DNA: TGTGCCTGTTCCGGACAGGGGGCGAGATTCGAGACCCAGTACTTC
V gene: TRBV30; J gene: TRBJ1-5; clone size: .; D gene: .; CDR3 protein: CAWSVRSVAGGSNQPQHF; CDR3 DNA: TGTGCCTGGAGTGTGAGGTCAGTAGCGGGGGGTTCGAATCAGCCCCAGCATTTT
V gene: TRBV18; J gene: TRBJ2-2; clone size: .; D gene: .; CDR3 protein: CASSPPGVTGELFF; CDR3 DNA: TGTGCCAGCTCACCACCGGGAGTCACCGGGGAGCTGTTTTTT
V gene: TRBV7-9; J gene: TRBJ1-2; clone size: .; D gene: TRBD1; CDR3 protein: CASSPTGTIGYTF; CDR3 DNA: TGTGCCAGCAGCCCGACAGGGACGATTGGCTACACCTTC
V gene: TRBV4-1; J gene: TRBJ2-2; clone size: .; D gene: .; CDR3 protein: CASSQELKTSRPGELFF; CDR3 DNA: TGCGCCAGCAGCCAAGAGTTGAAGACTTCGCGGCCCGGGGAGCTGTTTTTT
V gene: TRBV5-1; J gene: TRBJ1-2; clone size: .; D gene: .; CDR3 protein: CASSLEGPRNYGYTF; CDR3 DNA: TGCGCCAGCAGCTTGGAGGGGCCTAGAAACTATGGCTACACCTTC
V gene: TRBV29-1; J gene: TRBJ2-4; clone size: few; D gene: .; CDR3 protein: CSVVLRNIQYF; CDR3 DNA: TGCAGCGTTGTGCTCCGGAACATTCAGTACTTC
V gene: TRBV7-6; J gene: TRBJ2-5; clone size: few; D gene: .; CDR3 protein: CASSLTSGPQETQYF; CDR3 DNA: TGTGCCAGCAGCTTAACCAGCGGGCCCCAAGAGACCCAGTACTTC
V gene: TRBV6-6; J gene: TRBJ1-4; clone size: few; D gene: TRBD1; CDR3 protein: CASRETGAGEKLFF; CDR3 DNA: TGTGCCAGCAGAGAGACAGGGGCGGGTGAAAAACTGTTTTTT
V gene: TRBV5-1; J gene: TRBJ2-1; clone size: few; D gene: .; CDR3 protein: CASSPESSAKSFYNEQFF; CDR3 DNA: TGCGCCAGCAGCCCCGAGTCTAGCGCCAAATCCTTCTACAATGAGCAGTTCTTC
V gene: TRBV5-1; J gene: TRBJ2-1; clone size: .; D gene: .; CDR3 protein: CASSLVASAYNEQFF; CDR3 DNA: TGCGCCAGCAGCTTGGTAGCTAGCGCCTACAATGAGCAGTTCTTC
V gene: TRBV2; J gene: TRBJ1-1; clone size: few; D gene: TRBD1; CDR3 protein: CASSLQGANTEAFF; CDR3 DNA: TGTGCCAGCAGCTTACAGGGGGCGAACACTGAAGCTTTCTTT
V gene: TRBV9; J gene: TRBJ2-7; clone size: .; D gene: .; CDR3 protein: CASSGQGVGPYEQYF; CDR3 DNA: TGTGCCAGCAGCGGACAAGGGGTTGGTCCCTACGAGCAGTACTTC
V gene: TRBV21-1; J gene: TRBJ2-1; clone size: .; D gene: .; CDR3 protein: CASSKGGEVYNEQFF; CDR3 DNA: TGTGCCAGCAGCAAAGGGGGGGAGGTCTACAATGAGCAGTTCTTC
V gene: TRBV4-3; J gene: TRBJ1-2; clone size: few; D gene: TRBD1; CDR3 protein: CASSPWTGLFGYTF; CDR3 DNA: TGCGCCAGCAGCCCTTGGACAGGTCTTTTCGGCTACACCTTC
V gene: TRBV7-9; J gene: TRBJ2-3; clone size: few; D gene: TRBD2; CDR3 protein: CALGRGGTDTQYF; CDR3 DNA: TGTGCCCTAGGGCGGGGGGGCACAGATACGCAGTATTTT
V gene: TRBV19; J gene: TRBJ1-1; clone size: once; D gene: .; CDR3 protein: CASSIAPLRLGRTEAFF; CDR3 DNA: TGTGCCAGTAGTATAGCCCCCCTCCGGTTGGGGCGCACTGAAGCTTTCTTT
V gene: TRBV2; J gene: TRBJ1-1; clone size: few; D gene: .; CDR3 protein: CASSEPKRMNTEAFF; CDR3 DNA: TGTGCCAGCAGTGAACCGAAGCGGATGAACACTGAAGCTTTCTTT
V gene: TRBV7-2; J gene: TRBJ2-5; clone size: .; D gene: .; CDR3 protein: CASSPGIETQYF; CDR3 DNA: TGTGCCAGCAGCCCAGGGATCGAGACCCAGTACTTC
V gene: TRBV18; J gene: TRBJ2-1; clone size: .; D gene: .; CDR3 protein: CASSPQTRDEQFF; CDR3 DNA: TGTGCCAGCTCACCCCAGACTAGGGATGAGCAGTTCTTC
V gene: TRBV5-1; J gene: TRBJ2-1; clone size: few; D gene: TRBD1; CDR3 protein: CASSLGTGNEQFF; CDR3 DNA: TGCGCCAGCAGCTTGGGGACAGGTAATGAGCAGTTCTTC
V gene: TRBV2; J gene: TRBJ2-7; clone size: .; D gene: TRBD1; CDR3 protein: CASSADRGTYEQYF; CDR3 DNA: TGTGCCAGCAGCGCTGACAGGGGGACGTACGAGCAGTACTTC
V gene: TRBV9; J gene: TRBJ2-2; clone size: few; D gene: TRBD2; CDR3 protein: CASSPAPSGRVAGELFF; CDR3 DNA: TGTGCCAGCAGCCCCGCCCCCAGCGGGAGAGTGGCCGGGGAGCTGTTTTTT
V gene: TRBV7-2; J gene: TRBJ1-1; clone size: few; D gene: .; CDR3 protein: CASSSIPEYTEAFF; CDR3 DNA: TGTGCCAGCAGTTCCATACCGGAGTACACTGAAGCTTTCTTT
V gene: TRBV7-3; J gene: TRBJ2-1; clone size: .; D gene: TRBD2; CDR3 protein: CASSSGRGRHEQFF; CDR3 DNA: TGTGCCAGCAGCTCCGGGAGGGGACGGCATGAGCAGTTCTTC
V gene: TRBV18; J gene: TRBJ2-5; clone size: .; D gene: .; CDR3 protein: CASSPEGQETQYF; CDR3 DNA: TGTGCCAGCTCACCGGAGGGCCAAGAGACCCAGTACTTC
V gene: TRBV7-9; J gene: TRBJ1-1; clone size: few; D gene: .; CDR3 protein: CASSFRDGNTEAFF; CDR3 DNA: TGTGCCAGCAGCTTTCGGGATGGGAACACTGAAGCTTTCTTT
V gene: TRBV30; J gene: TRBJ2-7; clone size: .; D gene: .; CDR3 protein: CAWSVHSYEQYF; CDR3 DNA: TGTGCCTGGAGTGTACACAGCTACGAGCAGTACTTC
V gene: TRBV9; J gene: TRBJ1-1; clone size: few; D gene: TRBD1; CDR3 protein: CASSARDRVETEAFF; CDR3 DNA: TGTGCCAGCAGCGCCCGGGACAGGGTGGAAACTGAAGCTTTCTTT
V gene: TRBV28; J gene: TRBJ2-5; clone size: .; D gene: .; CDR3 protein: CASSLPPGSGETQYF; CDR3 DNA: TGTGCCAGCAGTCTCCCCCCGGGATCGGGAGAGACCCAGTACTTC
V gene: TRBV6-6; J gene: TRBJ2-2; clone size: once; D gene: TRBD2; CDR3 protein: CASVAGGGSGELFF; CDR3 DNA: TGTGCCAGCGTGGCGGGGGGGGGTAGCGGGGAGCTGTTTTTT
V gene: TRBV18; J gene: TRBJ2-7; clone size: few; D gene: TRBD2; CDR3 protein: CASSPLASGIYEQYF; CDR3 DNA: TGTGCCAGCTCACCACTGGCTAGCGGGATCTACGAGCAGTACTTC
V gene: TRBV28; J gene: TRBJ2-2; clone size: .; D gene: TRBD2; CDR3 protein: CASSSGGDTGELFF; CDR3 DNA: TGTGCCAGCAGTTCCGGGGGGGACACCGGGGAGCTGTTTTTT
V gene: TRBV30; J gene: TRBJ1-5; clone size: .; D gene: TRBD1; CDR3 protein: CAWTEGARQPQHF; CDR3 DNA: TGTGCCTGGACGGAGGGGGCCAGGCAGCCCCAGCATTTT
V gene: TRBV2; J gene: TRBJ2-3; clone size: few; D gene: .; CDR3 protein: CASREHRALSTDTQYF; CDR3 DNA: TGTGCCAGCAGAGAACACAGGGCTCTCTCTACAGATACGCAGTATTTT
V gene: TRBV5-1; J gene: TRBJ2-5; clone size: .; D gene: .; CDR3 protein: CASSSQETQYF; CDR3 DNA: TGCGCCAGCAGCTCGCAAGAGACCCAGTACTTC
V gene: TRBV21-1; J gene: TRBJ2-7; clone size: .; D gene: .; CDR3 protein: CASSGGAYEQYF; CDR3 DNA: TGTGCCAGCAGCGGAGGAGCCTACGAGCAGTACTTC
V gene: TRBV7-2; J gene: TRBJ2-3; clone size: few; D gene: .; CDR3 protein: CASSGGSTDTQYF; CDR3 DNA: TGTGCCAGCAGCGGCGGGAGCACAGATACGCAGTATTTT
V gene: TRBV7-2; J gene: TRBJ2-4; clone size: few; D gene: TRBD1; CDR3 protein: CASSQTGTANIQYF; CDR3 DNA: TGTGCCAGCAGCCAGACCGGGACAGCAAACATTCAGTACTTC
V gene: TRBV7-2; J gene: TRBJ2-3; clone size: .; D gene: .; CDR3 protein: CASSLALTDTQYF; CDR3 DNA: TGTGCCAGCAGCTTAGCCTTAACAGATACGCAGTATTTT
V gene: TRBV14; J gene: TRBJ2-4; clone size: few; D gene: .; CDR3 protein: CASSQEGDWWGQNIQYF; CDR3 DNA: TGTGCCAGCAGCCAAGAAGGGGACTGGTGGGGCCAAAACATTCAGTACTTC
V gene: TRBV4-2; J gene: TRBJ2-1; clone size: few; D gene: TRBD2; CDR3 protein: CASSQGAGGGDNEQFF; CDR3 DNA: TGTGCCAGCAGCCAAGGAGCGGGAGGTGGGGACAATGAGCAGTTCTTC
V gene: TRBV9; J gene: TRBJ2-1; clone size: .; D gene: .; CDR3 protein: CASSVVARQTGEQFF; CDR3 DNA: TGTGCCAGCAGCGTAGTGGCTCGGCAGACTGGTGAGCAGTTCTTC
V gene: TRBV28; J gene: TRBJ2-2; clone size: .; D gene: TRBD1; CDR3 protein: CASSSTGEGGGTGELFF; CDR3 DNA: TGTGCCAGCAGTTCTACAGGGGAAGGAGGAGGCACCGGGGAGCTGTTTTTT
V gene: TRBV9; J gene: TRBJ2-3; clone size: .; D gene: .; CDR3 protein: CASSVAGRANGDTQYF; CDR3 DNA: TGTGCCAGCAGCGTAGCCGGGCGGGCTAACGGGGATACGCAGTATTTT
V gene: TRBV9; J gene: TRBJ2-1; clone size: few; D gene: TRBD2; CDR3 protein: CASSGSASGSGNEQFF; CDR3 DNA: TGTGCCAGCAGCGGCTCCGCTAGCGGGAGTGGGAATGAGCAGTTCTTC
V gene: TRBV4-3; J gene: TRBJ2-1; clone size: few; D gene: TRBD1; CDR3 protein: CASSLQAGGSYNEQFF; CDR3 DNA: TGCGCCAGCAGCCTTCAAGCAGGGGGCTCATACAATGAGCAGTTCTTC
V gene: TRBV30; J gene: TRBJ1-3; clone size: few; D gene: .; CDR3 protein: CAWSVSPFSGNTIYF; CDR3 DNA: TGTGCCTGGAGTGTTTCCCCCTTCTCTGGAAACACCATATATTTT
V gene: TRBV15; J gene: TRBJ1-2; clone size: few; D gene: .; CDR3 protein: CATSRDPSLGANYGYTF; CDR3 DNA: TGTGCCACCAGCAGAGATCCCTCCTTAGGAGCTAACTATGGCTACACCTTC
V gene: TRBV30; J gene: TRBJ2-1; clone size: few; D gene: TRBD2; CDR3 protein: CAWSGRLAREQFF; CDR3 DNA: TGTGCCTGGAGTGGGAGACTAGCGAGGGAGCAGTTCTTC
V gene: TRBV11-2; J gene: TRBJ2-1; clone size: few; D gene: TRBD2; CDR3 protein: CASTPLVGEWGGEQFF; CDR3 DNA: TGTGCCAGCACCCCTCTCGTGGGAGAGTGGGGGGGTGAGCAGTTCTTC
V gene: TRBV9; J gene: TRBJ2-1; clone size: .; D gene: .; CDR3 protein: CASSPQGIGSYNEQFF; CDR3 DNA: TGTGCCAGCAGCCCCCAGGGGATTGGTTCCTACAATGAGCAGTTCTTC
V gene: TRBV7-9; J gene: TRBJ1-2; clone size: few; D gene: .; CDR3 protein: CASSYQNYGYTF; CDR3 DNA: TGTGCCAGCAGCTATCAGAACTATGGCTACACCTTC
V gene: TRBV18; J gene: TRBJ2-5; clone size: few; D gene: .; CDR3 protein: CASSPPQAETQYF; CDR3 DNA: TGTGCCAGCTCACCACCCCAGGCGGAGACCCAGTACTTC
V gene: TRBV7-9; J gene: TRBJ1-1; clone size: .; D gene: .; CDR3 protein: CASSFGSRSTEAFF; CDR3 DNA: TGTGCCAGCAGCTTCGGCTCGAGGTCCACTGAAGCTTTCTTT
V gene: TRBV7-2; J gene: TRBJ2-5; clone size: .; D gene: .; CDR3 protein: CASSLVLGDPYF; CDR3 DNA: TGTGCCAGCAGCTTAGTCTTGGGAGACCCATACTTC